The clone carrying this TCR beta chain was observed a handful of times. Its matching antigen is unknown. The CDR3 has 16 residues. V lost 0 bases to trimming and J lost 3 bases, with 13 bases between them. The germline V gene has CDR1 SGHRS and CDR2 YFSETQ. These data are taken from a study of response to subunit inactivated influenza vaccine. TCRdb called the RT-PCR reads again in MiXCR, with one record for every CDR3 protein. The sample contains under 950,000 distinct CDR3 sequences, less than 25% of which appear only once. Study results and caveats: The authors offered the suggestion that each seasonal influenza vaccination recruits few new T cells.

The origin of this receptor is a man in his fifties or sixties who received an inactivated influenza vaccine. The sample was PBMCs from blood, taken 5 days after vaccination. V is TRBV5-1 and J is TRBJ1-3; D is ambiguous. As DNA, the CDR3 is TGCGCCAGCAGCTTGGCCGGCGGGTCAGATGGAAACACCATATATTTT. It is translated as CASSLAGGSDGNTIYF.